This TCR beta chain was recorded in a study of identical twins. This CDR3 is built from 12 residues. Germline lookup yields CDR1 MNHEY and CDR2 SVGEGT. V shed 5 bases and J shed 6 bases, with 11 bases lying between them. All donors were healthy Caucasians. Study-wide results and caveats: Alpha sequences out of frame and shared by twins had excess low generation probability. Possibly, invariant MAIT and iNKT cells partly confounded zero-insertion analyses.

TCRdb itself ran the 5' RACE reads through MiXCR, one entry per CDR3 protein. The sample holds around 530,000 distinct CDR3 sequences, approximately 16% seen once. This clonotype was observed a handful of times. Its antigen is unidentified. This sample was also put to use in a study of yellow fever vaccine responses in identical twins.

The chain has TRBV6-2 or TRBV6-3 and TRBJ2-7; D gene unclear. This TCR was recovered from a woman under 30 in good health. The sequenced sample consisted of CD4+ T cells sorted from blood. CDR3 DNA: TGTGCCAGCAGTACCGAACCTGGCGAGCAGTACTTC. Amino acid sequence: CASSTEPGEQYF.